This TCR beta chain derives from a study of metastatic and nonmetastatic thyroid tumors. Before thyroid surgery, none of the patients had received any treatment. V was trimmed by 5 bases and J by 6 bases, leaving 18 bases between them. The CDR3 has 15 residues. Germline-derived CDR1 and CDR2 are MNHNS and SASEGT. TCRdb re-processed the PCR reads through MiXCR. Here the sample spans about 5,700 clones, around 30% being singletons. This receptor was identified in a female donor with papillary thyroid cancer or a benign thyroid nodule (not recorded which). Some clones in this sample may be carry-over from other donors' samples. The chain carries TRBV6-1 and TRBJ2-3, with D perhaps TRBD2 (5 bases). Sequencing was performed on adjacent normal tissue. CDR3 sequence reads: CASSPTNSQLDTQYF. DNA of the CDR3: TGTGCCAGCAGTCCGACTAACTCTCAGTTGGATACGCAGTATTTT.